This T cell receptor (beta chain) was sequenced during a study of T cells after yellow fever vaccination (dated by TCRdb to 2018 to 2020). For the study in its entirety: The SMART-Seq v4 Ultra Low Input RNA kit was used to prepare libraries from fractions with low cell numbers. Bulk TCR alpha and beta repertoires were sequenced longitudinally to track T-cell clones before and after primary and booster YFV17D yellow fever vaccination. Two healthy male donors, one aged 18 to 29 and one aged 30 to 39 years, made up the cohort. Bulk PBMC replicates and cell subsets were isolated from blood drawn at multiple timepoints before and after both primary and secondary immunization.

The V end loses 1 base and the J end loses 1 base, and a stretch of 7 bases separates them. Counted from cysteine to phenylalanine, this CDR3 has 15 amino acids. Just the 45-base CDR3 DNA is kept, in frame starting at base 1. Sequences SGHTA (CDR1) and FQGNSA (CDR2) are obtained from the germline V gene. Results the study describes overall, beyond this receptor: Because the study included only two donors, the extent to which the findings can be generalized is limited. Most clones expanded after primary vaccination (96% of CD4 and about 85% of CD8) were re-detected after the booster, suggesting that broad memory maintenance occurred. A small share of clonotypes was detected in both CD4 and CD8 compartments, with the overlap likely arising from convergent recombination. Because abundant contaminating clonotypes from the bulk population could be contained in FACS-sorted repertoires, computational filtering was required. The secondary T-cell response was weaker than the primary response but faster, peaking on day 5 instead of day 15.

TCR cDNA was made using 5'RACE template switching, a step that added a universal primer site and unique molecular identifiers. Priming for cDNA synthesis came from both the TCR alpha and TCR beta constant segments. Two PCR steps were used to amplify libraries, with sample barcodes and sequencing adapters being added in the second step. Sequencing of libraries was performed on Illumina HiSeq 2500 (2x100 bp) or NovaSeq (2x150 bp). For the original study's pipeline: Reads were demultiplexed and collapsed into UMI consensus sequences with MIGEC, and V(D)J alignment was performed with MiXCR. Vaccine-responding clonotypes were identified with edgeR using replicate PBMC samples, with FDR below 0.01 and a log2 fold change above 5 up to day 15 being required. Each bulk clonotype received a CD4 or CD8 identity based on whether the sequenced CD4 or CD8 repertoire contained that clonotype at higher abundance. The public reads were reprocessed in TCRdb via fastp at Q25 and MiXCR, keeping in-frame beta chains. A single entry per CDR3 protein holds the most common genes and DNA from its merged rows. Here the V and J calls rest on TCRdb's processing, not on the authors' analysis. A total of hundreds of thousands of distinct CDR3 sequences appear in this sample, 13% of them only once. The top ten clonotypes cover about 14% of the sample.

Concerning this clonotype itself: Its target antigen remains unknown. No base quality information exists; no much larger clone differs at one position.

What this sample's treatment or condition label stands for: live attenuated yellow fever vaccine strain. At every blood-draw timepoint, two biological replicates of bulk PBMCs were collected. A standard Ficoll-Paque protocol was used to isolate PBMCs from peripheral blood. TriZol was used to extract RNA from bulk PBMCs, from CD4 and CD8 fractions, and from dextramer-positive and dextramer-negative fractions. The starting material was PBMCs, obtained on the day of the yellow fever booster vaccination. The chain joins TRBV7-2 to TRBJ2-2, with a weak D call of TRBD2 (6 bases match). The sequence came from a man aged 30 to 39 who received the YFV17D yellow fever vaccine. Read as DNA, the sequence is TGTGCCAGCAGCTTAGGTAGCGGGAACACCGGGGAGCTGTTTTTT. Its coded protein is CASSLGSGNTGELFF.